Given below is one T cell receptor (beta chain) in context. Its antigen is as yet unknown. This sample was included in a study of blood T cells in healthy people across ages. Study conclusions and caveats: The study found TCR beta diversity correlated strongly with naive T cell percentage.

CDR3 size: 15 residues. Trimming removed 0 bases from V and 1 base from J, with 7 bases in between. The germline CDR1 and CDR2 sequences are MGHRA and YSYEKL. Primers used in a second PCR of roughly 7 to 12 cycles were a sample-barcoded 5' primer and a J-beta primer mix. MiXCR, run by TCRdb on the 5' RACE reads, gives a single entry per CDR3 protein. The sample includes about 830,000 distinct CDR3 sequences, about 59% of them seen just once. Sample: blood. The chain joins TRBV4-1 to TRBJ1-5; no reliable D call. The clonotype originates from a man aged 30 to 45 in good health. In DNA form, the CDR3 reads TGCGCCAGCAGCCAAGAGTGGGGAAGCAATCAGCCCCAGCATTTT. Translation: CASSQEWGSNQPQHF.